At least ten counts were recorded for the clone carrying this T cell receptor beta chain. The sample is drawn from a study of metastatic and nonmetastatic thyroid tumors. No patient received treatment before thyroid surgery. This CDR3 is built from 14 residues. Trimming cost V 2 bases and J 4 bases, with 11 bases left between them. The V gene's germline CDR1 is SEHNR and CDR2 FQNEAQ (reference sequence). TCRdb re-called clones from the PCR reads using MiXCR. The table has fewer than 7,500 clones, under 20% seen once. Specimen: adjacent normal tissue. The rearrangement uses TRBV7-9 and TRBJ2-5; tentative D call: TRBD2 (7 bases). The clonotype originates from a male donor with papillary thyroid cancer or a benign thyroid nodule (not recorded which). Some clones in this sample may be carry-over from other donors' samples. As DNA, the CDR3 is TGTGCCAGCAGCTTAAAGGGGGGGCCAGAGACCCAGTACTTC. Amino acids: CASSLKGGPETQYF.